Below, 8 T cell receptor beta chains from the same sample are listed, as sequenced in a study of cytomegalovirus exposure and HLA in healthy donors. Primers for the PCR totalled 60 Vbeta and 13 Jbeta. Measured with immunoSEQ multiplex PCR; TCRdb has only the in-frame clones, and not every one. The sample has roughly 180,000 clones, 77% seen once. Sequencing input: PBMCs. These receptors came from a woman under 40 in good health and CMV-seropositive.

V is TRBV7-2 and J is TRBJ2-7, with TRBD2 matching over 10 bases. Looked up from germline, CDR1 is SGHTA and CDR2 is FQGNSA. This CDR3 contains 15 residues. V shed 2 bases, J shed 13 bases, and the junction held 14 bases outside the gene matches. The CDR3 loop reads CASSLNPSGRLGLYF. The CDR3 region has the DNA TGTGCCAGCAGCTTAAACCCTAGCGGGAGATTGGGGCTCTACTTC. Combining the CDR3 with reference TRBV7-2 and TRBJ2-7 gives the whole variable domain GAGVSQSPSNKVTEKGKDVELRCDPISGHTALYWYRQSLGQGLEFLIYFQGNSAPDKSGLPSDRFSAERTGGSVSTLTIQRTQQEDSAVYLCASSLNPSGRLGLYFGPGTRLTVT.

This clone was observed once. The CDR3 coding sequence is TGCGCCAGCAGCCCTACAGGGTACTCCTACAATGAGCAGTTCTTC. It translates to CASSPTGYSYNEQFF. The chain combines TRBV5-1 with TRBJ2-1; a weak D match, TRBD1 (6 bases). V was pared by 4 bases and J by 0 bases, with 11 bases between. CDR1 SGHRS and CDR2 YFSETQ come from the germline V gene. CDR3 length: 15 amino acids.

This clone occurred once. This rearrangement joins TRBV9 to TRBJ1-5, with 7 bases matching TRBD1. V was pared by 2 bases and J by 6 bases, with 8 bases of the junction left unmatched. CDR3 size: 15 residues. Germline loops: CDR1 SGDLS, CDR2 YYNGEE. CDR3 DNA sequence: TGTGCCAGCAGCGTGCAGGGGGGTGTCGGTCAGCCCCAGCATTTT. Translation: CASSVQGGVGQPQHF.

This clone was recorded once. This chain links TRBV7-2 with TRBJ1-2; D may be TRBD1 (5 bases). CDR3 size: 15 residues. Trimming shortened V by 0 bases and J by 7 bases, and 15 bases separated the two germline ends. CDR1 is SGHTA and CDR2 is FQGNSA in the germline V gene. Written as DNA, the CDR3 is TGTGCCAGCAGCTTAGCGTCCGGGACTAGGGGTGGCTACACCTTC. Protein: CASSLASGTRGGYTF. Based on the CDR3 plus reference TRBV7-2 and TRBJ1-2, the full variable domain is GAGVSQSPSNKVTEKGKDVELRCDPISGHTALYWYRQSLGQGLEFLIYFQGNSAPDKSGLPSDRFSAERTGGSVSTLTIQRTQQEDSAVYLCASSLASGTRGGYTFGSGTRLTVV.

The rearrangement links TRBV19 to TRBJ2-1, with 12 bases lining up with TRBD2. This CDR3 has 16 residues. Per germline, CDR1 LNHDA and CDR2 SQIVND (reference sequence). V was clipped by 3 bases and J by 10 bases; unmatched bases: 10. In nucleotides, the CDR3 is TGTGCCAGTAGTATGGGAAGACTAGCGGGAGCCGGCGAGCAGTTCTTC. Amino acids: CASSMGRLAGAGEQFF.

This clone was counted only a few times. The V and J genes are TRBV7-8 and TRBJ2-7; 14 nucleotides match TRBD2. The CDR3 spans 15 residues. The V and J ends lost 4 bases and 2 bases, in that order; junction bases with no gene match: 1. CDR1 SGHVS and CDR2 FQNEAQ come from the germline V gene. In DNA form, the CDR3 reads TGTGCCAGCAGCTCGGGACTAGCGGGGGCCTACGAGCAGTACTTC. It encodes CASSSGLAGAYEQYF. Variable domain in full (rest from reference TRBV7-8 and TRBJ2-7): GAGVSQSPRYKVAKRGQDVALRCDPISGHVSLFWYQQALGQGPEFLTYFQNEAQLDKSGLPSDRFFAERPEGSVSTLKIQRTQQEDSAVYLCASSSGLAGAYEQYFGPGTRLTVT.

The rearrangement joins TRBV28 to TRBJ1-5, with D unresolved. This CDR3 is built from 13 residues. V was pared by 2 bases and J by 7 bases, with 9 bases between. Germline lookup yields CDR1 MDHEN and CDR2 SYDVKM. The CDR3, as DNA: TGTGCCAGCAGTTTAGAGGGCAGCCAGCCCCAGCATTTT. Its protein is CASSLEGSQPQHF.

The chain uses TRBV18 and TRBJ2-7; 8 nucleotides align to TRBD1. Germline trimming cut 5 bases from V and 2 bases from J; bases unmatched to any gene: 5. The V gene's germline CDR1 is KGHSH and CDR2 LQKENI. The CDR3 spans 14 residues. Here the CDR3 DNA reads TGTGCCAGCTCAGCTGGACAGGGACCCTACGAGCAGTACTTC. This encodes CASSAGQGPYEQYF.